This record looks at one T cell receptor beta chain sequence and its context. Its target is not known. Germline V gives CDR1 WNHNN, CDR2 SYGVQD (reference sequence). V dropped 10 bases and J dropped 1; count of bases not matched to a gene: 7. CDR3 length equals 13 residues. The data belong to a study of cytomegalovirus exposure and HLA in healthy donors. Amplification used 60 Vbeta primers and 13 Jbeta primers. Sequencing used immunoSEQ multiplex PCR; TCRdb keeps in-frame clones, though not all of them. In the table there are around 50,000 clones, 80% of which are singletons. General study points: A later analysis reportedly found that, within productive TCRs, an Asian-associated ancestry cluster had fewer N-insertions than the mean observed across the roughly 700 donors. Most TCR sequences proved rare, with some public TCRs found in many donors. CMV serostatus stood as the only immune exposure information on hand.

Sequencing was carried out using PBMCs. The sequence derives from a man between 25 and 39 years old in good health and CMV-seropositive. V is TRBV10-1 and J is TRBJ2-7, with TRBD1 matching over 7 bases. CDR3 sequence: CAMLGGISYEQYF. The CDR3 DNA sequence: TGCGCCATGCTAGGGGGCATATCCTACGAGCAGTACTTC.